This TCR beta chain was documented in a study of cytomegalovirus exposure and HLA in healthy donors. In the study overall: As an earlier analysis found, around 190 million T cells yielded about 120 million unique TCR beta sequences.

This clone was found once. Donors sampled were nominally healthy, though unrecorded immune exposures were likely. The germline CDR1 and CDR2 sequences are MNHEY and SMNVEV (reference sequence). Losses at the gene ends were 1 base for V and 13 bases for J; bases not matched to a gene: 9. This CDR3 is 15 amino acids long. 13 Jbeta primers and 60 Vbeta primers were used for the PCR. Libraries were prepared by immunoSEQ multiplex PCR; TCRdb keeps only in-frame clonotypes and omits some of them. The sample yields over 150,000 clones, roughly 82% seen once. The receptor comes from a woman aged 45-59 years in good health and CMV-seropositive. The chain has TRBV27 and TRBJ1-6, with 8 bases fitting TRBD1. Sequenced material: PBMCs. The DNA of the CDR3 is TGTGCCAGCAGTTTATTGACAGGGGCCGCGAGTCCCCTCCACTTT. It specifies CASSLLTGAASPLHF.